The 32 T cell receptor beta chains reported below all come from one sample, sequenced in a study of blood T cell repertoires in COVID-19 (dated by TCRdb to 2018 to 2021). The library relied on the immunoSEQ multiplex PCR assay. TCRdb limited this immuneACCESS table to in-frame rearrangements with V and J called. A share of clones is missing; checked studies link under half to unresolved V genes, and the rest is unexplained. This sample comprises 70,000 to 90,000 clones, around nine tenths of them detected only once. Over 6% of the sample is in the top ten clones. Sequencing was carried out using peripheral blood. The origin of the receptors is a man older than 75 with COVID-19, enrolled during active disease.

V usage is TRBV2 and J usage is TRBJ1-3; D is perhaps TRBD1 (6 bases). The CDR3 contains 13 residues. V was cut by 5 bases and J by 4 bases, with 9 bases left in between. The V gene's germline CDR1 is SNHLY and CDR2 FYNNEI. CDR3 loop: CASSTGPGNTIYF. The CDR3 nucleotides are TGTGCCAGCAGTACAGGGCCCGGAAACACCATATATTTT.

Remarks on this clone: The same CDR3 is also encoded by other DNA sequences in this sample. The chain combines TRBV9 with TRBJ2-5; 8 bases are shared with TRBD2. J gave up 2 bases and V 0 bases, and 6 bases lay outside the gene matches. This CDR3 region has 16 residues. From germline, CDR1 is SGDLS and CDR2 YYNGEE. Written as DNA, the CDR3 is TGTGCCAGCAGCGTAGGTTCGGGGGGGCGGCAAGAGACCCAGTACTTC. Protein: CASSVGSGGRQETQYF.

The chain employs TRBV19 and TRBJ2-1; 9 bases map to TRBD1. CDR1 and CDR2 from the germline V gene are LNHDA and SQIVND (reference sequence). Trimming removed 4 bases from V and 0 bases from J; junction bases left unmatched: 10. The CDR3 runs 18 residues. CDR3: CASSTYRGRGGSYNEQFF. The CDR3 DNA reads as TGTGCCAGTAGTACGTACAGGGGGCGCGGTGGCTCCTACAATGAGCAGTTCTTC.

The rearrangement links TRBV9 to TRBJ2-2, with D maybe TRBD1 (5 bases). Trimming left V 4 bases short and J 0 bases short, with 16 bases between. The CDR3 contains 17 residues. CDR1 and CDR2 (germline): SGDLS, YYNGEE. In DNA form, the CDR3 reads TGTGCCAGCAGCCCAAGCCCAGGGTACGCGAACACCGGGGAGCTGTTTTTT. Encoded protein: CASSPSPGYANTGELFF.

The chain employs TRBV19 and TRBJ1-6; possibly TRBD1 for D (6 bases). Trimming took 5 bases from V and 10 from J, leaving 15 bases between them. CDR1 and CDR2 (germline): LNHDA, SQIVND (reference sequence). The CDR3 has 14 residues. The CDR3 is CASSRIGTRSPLHF. CDR3 DNA sequence: TGTGCCAGTAGTCGAATAGGGACACGGTCACCCCTCCACTTT.

The J gene is TRBJ2-7, the V gene TRBV6-5, with 11 positions matching TRBD1. Germline CDR1 reads MNHEY; CDR2 reads SVGAGI. The V and J ends lost 3 bases and 11 bases, in that order; junction bases with no gene match: 12. This CDR3 has 15 residues. Here the CDR3 DNA reads TGTGCCAGCAGTTATGGTGGTGGGACAGGGGGGCAGGAGTACTTC. Its protein is CASSYGGGTGGQEYF.

The V gene is TRBV10-3, the J gene TRBJ2-3; TRBD2 matches at 11 bases. Germline V gives CDR1 ENHRY, CDR2 SYGVKD. Losses at the gene ends were 0 bases for V and 3 bases for J; bases not matched to a gene: 5. The CDR3 is made up of 17 amino acids. CDR3 protein: CAISESLAGGRTDTQYF. The DNA of the CDR3 is TGTGCCATCAGTGAGTCTCTAGCGGGGGGACGAACAGATACGCAGTATTTT.

V gene TRBV6-5 combines with J gene TRBJ1-2, with a possible D match to TRBD1 (6 bases). This CDR3 is built from 14 residues. Germline V gene lookup returns CDR1 MNHEY and CDR2 SVGAGI. Between the trimmed V and J ends, which lost 7 bases and 3 bases, there was a span of 15 bases. The CDR3 DNA is TGTGCCAGCATACCACAAGGGGGATACTATGGCTACACCTTC. Amino acid sequence: CASIPQGGYYGYTF.

V usage is TRBV3-1 (or the pseudogene TRBV3-2) and J usage is TRBJ1-1; a possible D gene is TRBD1 (5 bases). This CDR3 spans 15 amino acids. V was clipped by 5 bases and J by 2 bases, with 15 bases between them. Germline assignment: CDR1 LGHDT and CDR2 YNNKEL (reference sequence). In DNA form, the CDR3 reads TGTGCCAGCAGCGCCTGGGGGGGGTCAAACACTGAAGCTTTCTTT. Translation gives CASSAWGGSNTEAFF.

This clone was observed a single time. The chain employs TRBV10-3 and TRBJ2-5; the D is unclear. The CDR3 has 11 amino acids. Germline V gene sequence: CDR1 ENHRY, CDR2 SYGVKD. Trimming removed 2 bases at V and 5 bases at J, with 3 bases between. CDR3 bases: TGTGCCATCAGTGAGGAGGAGACCCAGTACTTC. As protein: CAISEEETQYF.

V and J are TRBV7-2 and TRBJ1-5, with D perhaps matching TRBD1 (5 bases). Per the germline V gene, CDR1 is SGHTA and CDR2 is FQGNSA. Trimming pared 3 bases from V and 5 bases from J, leaving 11 bases between. CDR3 size: 14 residues. The chain's CDR3 is CASSFGGVYQPQHF. For the CDR3, the DNA is TGTGCCAGCAGCTTCGGGGGGGTGTATCAGCCCCAGCATTTT.

The rearrangement joins TRBV4-1 to TRBJ1-4; 8 nucleotides match TRBD1. The germline gives CDR1 MGHRA, CDR2 YSYEKL. V was clipped by 0 bases and J by 5 bases; unmatched bases: 14. The CDR3 covers 19 residues. CDR3 protein: CASSQDRDRGFSRNEKLFF. The CDR3 DNA follows: TGCGCCAGCAGCCAAGATCGCGACAGGGGTTTCTCTCGGAATGAAAAACTGTTTTTT.

V usage is TRBV6-5 and J usage is TRBJ1-2, with D possibly being TRBD1 (6 bases). The germline gives CDR1 MNHEY, CDR2 SVGAGI. V was clipped by 8 bases and J by 2 bases, with 15 bases between them. This CDR3 has 14 residues. The DNA of the CDR3 is TGTGCCAGCCATCCCCCAGGGGCGAACTATGGCTACACCTTC. Amino acid sequence: CASHPPGANYGYTF.

CDR3 coding DNA: TGCAGCGTTGAGACGGGACTAGCGGGGGAGTCGCAGTACTTC. It encodes CSVETGLAGESQYF. This chain uses TRBV29-1 with TRBJ2-7; 14 bases line up with TRBD2. Unmatched junction bases numbered 7, after V lost 3 bases and J lost 9 bases. The CDR3 length is 14 residues. Germline-derived CDR1 and CDR2 are SQVTM and ANQGSEA.

V usage is TRBV6-5 and J usage is TRBJ2-3; D unresolved. The CDR3 is 14 amino acids. Looked up from germline, CDR1 is MNHEY and CDR2 is SVGAGI. V gave up 7 bases and J gave up 2 bases, with 13 bases separating them. The CDR3 region is CASKPLAHTDTQYF. CDR3 DNA sequence: TGTGCCAGCAAACCCCTGGCCCACACAGATACGCAGTATTTT.

This clone was recorded once. The junction shows a germline mismatch at one end, possibly a read error. The J gene is TRBJ2-2, the V gene TRBV10-3; 8 bases map to TRBD1. Germline assignment: CDR1 ENHRY and CDR2 SYGVKD. The CDR3 contains 15 residues. CDR3 sequence reads: CVISEPGQGTGELFF. The CDR3 nucleotides read TGTGTCATCAGTGAGCCTGGACAGGGCACCGGGGAGCTGTTTTTT.

The chain uses TRBV18 and TRBJ1-2, with TRBD1 identical over 7 bases. This CDR3 has 13 amino acids. After removal of 3 bases from V and 6 bases from J, the junction contained 4 bases not matched to a gene. Germline lookup yields CDR1 KGHSH and CDR2 LQKENI. This CDR3 reads CASSPAGTDGYTF. CDR3 nucleotide sequence: TGTGCCAGCTCACCCGCAGGGACAGATGGCTACACCTTC.

The chain couples TRBV5-1 to TRBJ1-1, with 9 bases that match TRBD1. The V and J ends lost 0 bases and 8 bases, in that order; junction bases with no gene match: 8. The CDR3 contains 15 residues. Germline lookup yields CDR1 SGHRS and CDR2 YFSETQ. Here the CDR3 reads CASSLGALTGGEAFF. CDR3 DNA: TGCGCCAGCAGCTTGGGAGCCCTGACAGGGGGGGAAGCTTTCTTT.

The chain carries TRBV24-1 and TRBJ1-2; the D is unclear. V lost 3 bases to trimming and J lost 5 bases, with 3 bases between them. The length of the CDR3 is 11 residues. The germline V gene has CDR1 KGHDR and CDR2 SFDVKD. The CDR3 is CATSDPYGYTF. The CDR3 DNA reads as TGTGCCACCAGTGATCCGTATGGCTACACCTTC.

The chain recombines TRBV5-1 with TRBJ1-1; 8 nucleotides match TRBD1. CDR1 is SGHRS and CDR2 is YFSETQ in the germline V gene. The V segment lost 2 bases and the J segment 1 base; nucleotides outside the gene matches: 4. The CDR3 runs 15 residues. CDR3 protein: CASSFSGTGNTEAFF. The CDR3 region has the DNA TGCGCCAGCAGCTTCTCCGGGACAGGGAACACTGAAGCTTTCTTT.

This clone was observed a few times. The CDR3 DNA is TGTGCCAGCAGTTCCTATCAAGCAGGCTCCTACGAGCAGTACTTC. As protein: CASSSYQAGSYEQYF. This chain joins TRBV7-9 and TRBJ2-7, with D unresolved. Germline CDR1 and CDR2: SEHNR and FQNEAQ (reference sequence). The CDR3 has 15 residues. The V end was cut by 6 bases, the J end by 0 bases, with 15 bases between.

The chain is built from TRBV19 and TRBJ1-2; TRBD1 aligns across 11 bases. CDR3 length: 14 amino acids. CDR1 is LNHDA, CDR2 SQIVND, per germline (reference sequence). The junction had 8 bases not matched to a gene; V was cut back by 7 bases and J by 7 bases. The CDR3 here is CASTPGQGDSGYTF. Here the CDR3 DNA reads TGTGCCAGTACACCGGGACAGGGGGATTCTGGCTACACCTTC.

This clone was seen only once. V and J are TRBV20-1 and TRBJ1-6; a weak D match, TRBD1 (5 bases). Germline loops: CDR1 DFQATT, CDR2 SNEGSKA (reference sequence). V lost 3 bases, J lost 8 bases, and 17 bases lay in between. This CDR3 is 15 amino acids long. The CDR3 DNA follows: TGCAGTGCTAGTCCGGGGGGGAGGTGGGATTCACCCCTCCACTTT. Protein product: CSASPGGRWDSPLHF.

The chain combines TRBV28 with TRBJ2-3; 8 nucleotides line up with TRBD1. The CDR3 extends over 16 amino acids. V shed 7 bases, J shed 4 bases, and the junction held 13 bases outside the gene matches. Germline lookup yields CDR1 MDHEN and CDR2 SYDVKM. The chain's CDR3 is CASNLGQGYLADTQYF. The CDR3 DNA is TGTGCCAGCAACCTCGGACAGGGATATTTGGCAGATACGCAGTATTTT.

The rearrangement uses TRBV7-2 and TRBJ2-1; no clear D. Germline V gives CDR1 SGHTA, CDR2 FQGNSA. Trimming removed 4 bases at V and 7 bases at J, with 14 bases between. The CDR3 covers 14 residues. Written as DNA, the CDR3 is TGTGCCAGCAGCTCCGACCCGGGTTGGAATGAGCAGTTCTTC. Protein: CASSSDPGWNEQFF.

This clone qualifies as large. The V call is TRBV27, the J call TRBJ1-1; D is unresolved. This CDR3 spans 13 amino acids. The germline V gene has CDR1 MNHEY and CDR2 SMNVEV (reference sequence). V dropped 0 bases and J dropped 7 bases, with 9 bases sitting between them. The CDR3 sequence: CASSLSDGIEAFF. CDR3 in DNA: TGTGCCAGCAGTTTATCCGACGGGATTGAAGCTTTCTTT.

The chain employs TRBV2 and TRBJ2-6, with D perhaps TRBD2 (5 bases). This CDR3 is built from 14 residues. V was trimmed by 7 bases and J by 0 bases, leaving 7 bases between them. Per germline, CDR1 SNHLY and CDR2 FYNNEI. The CDR3 sequence is CASTRDSGANVLTF. The CDR3 DNA reads TGTGCCAGCACGAGGGACTCTGGGGCCAACGTCCTGACTTTC. The entire variable domain, with the rest obtained from reference TRBV2 and TRBJ2-6, is as follows: EPEVTQTPSHQVTQMGQEVILRCVPISNHLYFYWYRQILGQKVEFLVSFYNNEISEKSEIFDDQFSVERPDGSNFTLKIRSTKLEDSAMYFCASTRDSGANVLTFGAGSRLTVL.

The chain joins TRBV6-1 to TRBJ1-6; D might be TRBD1 (5 bases). Germline loops: CDR1 MNHNS, CDR2 SASEGT. Between the trimmed V and J ends, which lost 0 bases and 0 bases, there was a span of 15 bases. This CDR3 has 19 amino acids. CDR3 sequence reads: CASSEAPEQASSYNSPLHF. For the CDR3, the DNA is TGTGCCAGCAGTGAAGCCCCAGAACAGGCCAGCTCCTATAATTCACCCCTCCACTTT.

CDR3 loop: CASSPGQGRGETEAFF. CDR3 nucleotides: TGTGCCAGCTCACCAGGACAGGGGAGAGGGGAAACTGAAGCTTTCTTT. The chain recombines TRBV18 with TRBJ1-1; TRBD1 matches 9 bases. Germline CDR1 reads KGHSH; CDR2 reads LQKENI. The junction had 9 bases not matched to a gene; V was cut back by 2 bases and J by 5 bases. The CDR3 spans 16 residues.

The chain has TRBV10-3 and TRBJ1-5; possible D gene TRBD1, 5 bases. The V gene lost 6 bases and the J gene lost 5 bases, with 11 bases spanning the gap. This CDR3 has 13 amino acids. Germline CDR1 is ENHRY and CDR2 is SYGVKD. CDR3 DNA: TGTGCCATCAGGGGGACTGGTGATCAGCCCCAGCATTTT. Translating it yields CAIRGTGDQPQHF.

The chain is built from TRBV5-4 and TRBJ1-2, with D tentatively TRBD1 (6 bases). CDR3 length equals 11 residues. Germline V gene lookup returns CDR1 SGHNT and CDR2 YYREEE (reference sequence). Trimming cost V 5 bases and J 7 bases, with 9 bases left between them. This chain's CDR3 is CASSQGFGYTF. CDR3 nucleotides: TGTGCCAGCAGTCAGGGGTTTGGCTACACCTTC.

The genes are TRBV5-4 and TRBJ1-5, with TRBD1 matching over 8 bases. The CDR3 has 15 residues. The germline gives CDR1 SGHNT, CDR2 YYREEE (reference sequence). Trimming at V came to 4 bases and at J to 4 bases, leaving 7 bases not matched to a gene. The CDR3 DNA sequence: TGTGCCAGCAGCGCCGGACAGGGCAGGAATCAGCCCCAGCATTTT. Residues: CASSAGQGRNQPQHF.